The clone carrying this TCR beta chain showed up just once. The source of the sample is a study of blood T cell repertoires in COVID-19. In the study overall: Collection of acute and convalescent COVID-19 samples took place in the United States, Italy and Spain. Sources were T cells, B-cell-depleted T cells, or PBMCs; the material itself was cDNA or gDNA.

Sequenced by immunoSEQ multiplex PCR; TCRdb stores in-frame clones only, minus some. The repertoire consists of 90,000 to 130,000 clones, with approximately 86% occurring once and the leading ten covering 4% to 5%. CDR1 and CDR2 from the germline V gene are LGHNA and YSLEER. The length of the CDR3 is 17 residues. V lost 4 bases and J 4 bases, leaving 22 bases between the germline ends. This clonotype was obtained from a man aged 35-49 years with acute or convalescent COVID-19. This rearrangement joins TRBV4-3 to TRBJ2-5, with D perhaps matching TRBD1 (5 bases). Sequencing input: peripheral blood. The CDR3 DNA sequence: TGCGCCAGCAGCCGAGCAACTCCAGACAGCTTTGGAGAGACCCAGTACTTC. It is translated as CASSRATPDSFGETQYF.